This TCR beta chain is drawn from a study of sequential checkpoint blockade in melanoma. The wider study: Randomization was 1:1 between first-line nivolumab→ipilimumab and ipilimumab→nivolumab. Each arm's sequence ended with maintenance nivolumab.

V was pared by 4 bases and J by 2 bases, with 7 bases of the junction left unmatched. CDR1 and CDR2 from the germline V gene are MNHNS and SASEGT. The CDR3 is 15 amino acids. Assay: immunoSEQ multiplex PCR; the TCRdb copy retains only in-frame clones and omits some. The sample has roughly 10,000 clones; around 73% are singletons. The sample's treatment: randomized to nivolumab then ipilimumab (arm A) or the reverse (arm B). No patient had prior DNA-damaging chemotherapy. Sorted cells were live CD3+CD8+, lacking CD19 and CD56, from PBMCs. The V and J genes are TRBV6-1 and TRBJ2-7; 8 bases are shared with TRBD2. This receptor was taken from a human donor with melanoma. Sequenced material: CD8+ T cells sorted from blood (inferred from file names), taken from a patient given nivolumab and ipilimumab in sequence. DNA for the CDR3: TGTGCCAGCAGTGGGGTGGCGGGAGGCGCCTACGAGCAGTACGTC. Amino acid sequence: CASSGVAGGAYEQYV.